This T cell receptor beta chain was profiled in a study of shared clonotypes between healthy human individuals. Turning to the study itself: The donor pool was made up of two women and a few men aged 18 to 49. Findings and limits, study-wide: Tissues were not sampled, only blood, and their repertoires likely differ.

Libraries were prepared by immunoSEQ multiplex PCR; TCRdb keeps only in-frame clonotypes and omits some of them. Here the sample spans approximately 2.5 million clones, just over 90% being singletons. On this clone itself: The target antigen is unknown.

It was into CD45RA+ naive and CD45RA-negative memory subsets that the CD4+ cells were split. The receptor was isolated from a man younger than 30 in good health. Sequencing input: naive CD4+ T cells sorted from blood. Sample subset: CD45RA+ positively selected.

CDR3: CASRPDGGAVGEQYF. CDR3 nucleotides: TGTGCCAGCAGACCGGATGGGGGGGCGGTTGGAGAGCAGTACTTC. The chain employs TRBV6-5 and TRBJ2-7; tentative D call: TRBD2 (7 bases). Trimming took off 6 bases at V and 7 bases at J, with 22 bases between the two ends. From germline, CDR1 is MNHEY and CDR2 SVGAGI. CDR3 length equals 15 residues.